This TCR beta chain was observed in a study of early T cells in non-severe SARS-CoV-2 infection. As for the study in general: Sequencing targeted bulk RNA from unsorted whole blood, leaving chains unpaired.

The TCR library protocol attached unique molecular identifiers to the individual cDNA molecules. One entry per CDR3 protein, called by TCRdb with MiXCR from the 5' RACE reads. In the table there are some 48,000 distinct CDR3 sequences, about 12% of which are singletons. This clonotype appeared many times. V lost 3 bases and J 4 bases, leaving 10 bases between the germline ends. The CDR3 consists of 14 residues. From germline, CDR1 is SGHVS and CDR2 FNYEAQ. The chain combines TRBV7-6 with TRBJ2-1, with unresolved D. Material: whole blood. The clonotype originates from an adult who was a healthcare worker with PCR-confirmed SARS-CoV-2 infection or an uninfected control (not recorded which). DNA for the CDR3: TGTGCCAGCAGCTTTATCGCAGGTTACAATGAGCAGTTCTTC. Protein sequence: CASSFIAGYNEQFF.